The 23 T cell receptor beta chains listed next were all sequenced from one sample in a study of cytomegalovirus exposure and HLA in healthy donors. Vbeta (60) and Jbeta (13) primers were used in the PCR. The assay was immunoSEQ multiplex PCR, and TCRdb's table has in-frame clones only and misses some. Of 270,000 or so clones detected, about 90% appear once; the ten largest clones hold 1.7%. Sequencing was done on a sample of PBMCs. The receptors were gathered from a girl aged 2 to 9 in good health and CMV-seronegative.

V is TRBV18 and J is TRBJ2-3; 13 bases map to TRBD2. CDR3 length equals 18 residues. J was trimmed by 4 bases and V by 6 bases; bases with no gene match: 13. Germline V gives CDR1 KGHSH, CDR2 LQKENI. The CDR3 loop reads CASSLTSGRAVGPDTQYF. CDR3 nucleotide sequence: TGTGCCAGCTCCCTTACTAGCGGGAGGGCCGTCGGCCCAGATACGCAGTATTTT. The complete variable domain, with remaining parts taken from reference TRBV18 and TRBJ2-3, reads NAGVMQNPRHLVRRRGQEARLRCSPMKGHSHVYWYRQLPEEGLKFMVYLQKENIIDESGMPKERFSAEFPKEGPSILRIQQVVRGDSAAYFCASSLTSGRAVGPDTQYFGPGTRLTVL.

The chain employs TRBV7-2 and TRBJ2-7; 14 bases match TRBD2. The CDR3 covers 15 residues. Germline lookup yields CDR1 SGHTA and CDR2 FQGNSA. Trimming at V came to 4 bases and at J to 5 bases, leaving 4 bases not matched to a gene. The CDR3 is CASSSEGLAGDEQYF. CDR3 DNA: TGTGCCAGCAGCTCCGAGGGACTAGCGGGAGACGAGCAGTACTTC.

The J gene is TRBJ2-1, the V gene TRBV6-5; 8 nucleotides agree with TRBD2. This CDR3 is built from 16 residues. CDR1 MNHEY and CDR2 SVGAGI come from the germline V gene. V shed 2 bases, J shed 2 bases, and the junction held 5 bases outside the gene matches. The CDR3 region has the DNA TGTGCCAGCAGTTACACTAGCGGTGGAGCCTACAATGAGCAGTTCTTC. Translated: CASSYTSGGAYNEQFF.

Concerning this clone: The sample contains more than one DNA sequence encoding this CDR3. The chain employs TRBV1 and TRBJ1-1; TRBD1 was called by the table and not checked on the DNA. TRBV1 is listed as a pseudogene. The CDR3 runs 15 residues. CDR3 region: CTSSQNRVANTEAFF. The CDR3 DNA follows: TGCACCAGCAGCCAAAACAGGGTGGCGAACACTGAGGCTTTCTTT.

The CDR3 reads CASSVGGESTDTQYF. The CDR3 nucleotides are TGTGCCAGCAGCGTAGGGGGCGAGAGCACAGATACGCAGTATTTT. The chain joins TRBV9 to TRBJ2-3; D possibly corresponds to TRBD1 (5 bases). This CDR3 is 15 amino acids long. Germline lookup yields CDR1 SGDLS and CDR2 YYNGEE. Trimming pared 0 bases from V and 0 bases from J, leaving 8 bases between.

The chain has TRBV15 and TRBJ1-5; no reliable D call. The V and J ends lost 0 bases and 6 bases respectively, with 12 bases between them. There are 15 residues in the CDR3. Germline CDR1 reads LNHNV; CDR2 reads YYDKDF (reference sequence). The CDR3 bases are TGTGCCACCAGCAGAGATCTGCAGGTCCGTCAGCCCCAGCATTTT. Protein sequence: CATSRDLQVRQPQHF.

This clone was seen just once. The chain uses TRBV9 and TRBJ2-1; D is unresolved. The CDR3 loop spans 13 amino acids. Germline V lookup: CDR1 SGDLS, CDR2 YYNGEE. Trimming removed 0 bases from V and 10 bases from J, with 11 bases in between. The CDR3 reads CASSVAVFSEQFF. The CDR3 nucleotides are TGTGCCAGCAGCGTAGCCGTGTTTTCGGAGCAGTTCTTC.

The V call is TRBV5-8, the J call TRBJ2-2, with D maybe TRBD2 (5 bases). The ends were cut back, 3 bases at V and 4 bases at J, with 16 bases in the middle. From germline, CDR1 is SGHTS and CDR2 YDEGEE. The CDR3 is made up of 16 amino acids. The CDR3 loop reads CASSSPRLRGTGELFF. The CDR3 DNA sequence: TGTGCCAGCAGCTCTCCAAGACTTCGGGGCACCGGGGAGCTGTTTTTT.

V gene TRBV12-5 combines with J gene TRBJ1-4; D is perhaps TRBD1 (6 bases). V dropped 1 base and J dropped 5 bases, with 11 bases sitting between them. Looked up from germline, CDR1 is LGHNT and CDR2 is FRNRAP. CDR3 length equals 15 residues. CDR3 sequence reads: CASGLGQALNEKLFF. Here the CDR3 DNA reads TGTGCTAGTGGTTTGGGACAGGCTTTGAATGAAAAACTGTTTTTT.

This chain links TRBV2 with TRBJ2-3, with TRBD2 matching 13 bases. The CDR3 totals 15 residues. Germline CDR1 is SNHLY and CDR2 is FYNNEI. V shed 6 bases and J 7 bases; nucleotides not matched to a gene: 7. The CDR3 nucleotides are TGTGCCAGCAGCAAACTAGCGGGGGGGCCACATACGCAGTATTTT. Translating it yields CASSKLAGGPHTQYF. The entire variable domain, with the rest obtained from reference TRBV2 and TRBJ2-3, is as follows: EPEVTQTPSHQVTQMGQEVILRCVPISNHLYFYWYRQILGQKVEFLVSFYNNEISEKSEIFDDQFSVERPDGSNFTLKIRSTKLEDSAMYFCASSKLAGGPHTQYFGPGTRLTVL.

The chain employs TRBV5-1 and TRBJ2-7; 9 bases match TRBD1. The length of the CDR3 is 15 residues. Trimming cost V 4 bases and J 7 bases; bases outside gene matches: 12. The V gene's germline CDR1 is SGHRS and CDR2 YFSETQ. The CDR3 protein is CASSRTGQGPGEQYF. CDR3 nucleotides: TGCGCCAGCAGCAGGACGGGACAGGGCCCGGGGGAGCAGTACTTC.

This clone was detected only once. The rearrangement joins TRBV15 to TRBJ1-2, with D possibly TRBD1 on 5 matching bases. In germline, CDR1 is LNHNV, CDR2 YYDKDF (reference sequence). CDR3 size: 15 residues. Trimming removed 0 bases at V and 6 bases at J, with 14 bases between. The CDR3: CATSRDLRVNNGYTF. In DNA, the CDR3 is TGTGCCACCAGCAGAGATCTCAGGGTAAATAATGGCTACACCTTC.

In this sample, this clone turned up once. This sequence joins TRBV11-2 and TRBJ2-7; a possible D gene is TRBD2 (7 bases). Per germline, CDR1 SGHAT and CDR2 FQNNGV. Trimming cost V 3 bases and J 2 bases, with 14 bases left between them. This CDR3 comprises 15 residues. The CDR3 DNA reads TGTGCCAGCAGCTTCGACGGGGGGACACCCTACGAGCAGTACTTC. Amino acid sequence: CASSFDGGTPYEQYF.

This clone was seen a single time. CDR3 coding DNA: TGTGCCAGCAGCGTAGACCCCAGCGGGAAGACCTACGAGCAGTACTTC. It is translated as CASSVDPSGKTYEQYF. The chain has TRBV9 and TRBJ2-7; 7 bases match TRBD2. CDR3 length: 16 residues. The V segment lost 0 bases and the J segment 2 bases; nucleotides outside the gene matches: 8. CDR1 is SGDLS and CDR2 is YYNGEE in the germline V gene.

The chain carries TRBV5-1 and TRBJ1-1; 7 bases agree with TRBD1. Germline V CDR1 and CDR2: SGHRS, YFSETQ. This CDR3 contains 16 residues. J lost 1 base, V lost 4 bases, and 10 bases had no gene match. CDR3 sequence (DNA): TGCGCCAGCAGCGCGACAGGGAAAGGCGGGAACACTGAAGCTTTCTTT. It yields the protein CASSATGKGGNTEAFF.

This clone was observed a handful of times. V usage is TRBV5-6 and J usage is TRBJ2-7; no firm D call. Germline-derived CDR1 and CDR2 are SGHDT and YYEEEE. V was pared by 1 base and J by 2 bases, with 10 bases between. The CDR3 spans 14 residues. CDR3 sequence reads: CASSLIDFAYEQYF. CDR3 nucleotides: TGTGCCAGCAGCTTGATCGACTTCGCCTACGAGCAGTACTTC.

The DNA of the CDR3 is TGCGCCAGCAGCTCCAAACCGGGACATCTGAACACTGAAGCTTTCTTT. Its translation: CASSSKPGHLNTEAFF. The chain has TRBV5-1 and TRBJ1-1, with a weak D call TRBD1 (6 bases). The CDR3 is made up of 16 amino acids. V lost 3 bases to trimming and J lost 0 bases, with 15 bases between them. Germline V gene data show CDR1 as SGHRS and CDR2 as YFSETQ.

The chain joins TRBV27 to TRBJ2-3, with TRBD2 identical over 11 bases. The CDR3 contains 15 residues. The V and J ends lost 0 bases and 6 bases, in that order; junction bases with no gene match: 2. The germline V gene encodes CDR1 MNHEY and CDR2 SMNVEV (reference sequence). The CDR3 DNA sequence: TGTGCCAGCAGTTTATCGGGACTAGCGGTGGATACGCAGTATTTT. Protein: CASSLSGLAVDTQYF.

The rearrangement uses TRBV9 and TRBJ2-3; 7 bases line up with TRBD1. The CDR3 totals 16 residues. J lost 2 bases, V lost 1 base, and 7 bases had no gene match. Germline CDR1 reads SGDLS; CDR2 reads YYNGEE. Here the CDR3 reads CASSVYRDSSTDTQYF. DNA of the CDR3: TGTGCCAGCAGCGTATATCGGGACAGCTCCACAGATACGCAGTATTTT.

V gene TRBV23-1 combines with J gene TRBJ2-1, with 9 positions matching TRBD1. TRBV23-1 is given ORF status, its function remaining uncertain. The CDR3 totals 16 residues. The ends lost 4 bases at V and 3 bases at J; junction bases unmatched: 7. This CDR3 is CASSPGWTGVYNEQFF. In DNA, the CDR3 is TGCGCCAGCAGTCCCGGGTGGACAGGGGTCTACAATGAGCAGTTCTTC.

V and J are TRBV12-5 and TRBJ1-2, with unresolved D. This CDR3 contains 18 residues. Trimming took off 2 bases at V and 8 bases at J, with 27 bases between the two ends. Germline loops: CDR1 LGHNT, CDR2 FRNRAP. As DNA, the CDR3 is TGTGCTAGTGGTTTGCGCCATTCACCCGGACTGCCGCCGCGCGGCTACACCTTC. Protein: CASGLRHSPGLPPRGYTF.

The genes are TRBV29-1 and TRBJ2-7; 8 bases map to TRBD1. The CDR3 totals 15 residues. V dropped 5 bases and J dropped 2; count of bases not matched to a gene: 11. The germline V gene has CDR1 SQVTM and CDR2 ANQGSEA. The CDR3 region has the DNA TGCAGCGTTCAGGGGGCGTTGGAGGATCCCTACGAGCAGTACTTC. As protein: CSVQGALEDPYEQYF.

In regard to this clone: A read error may produce the germline difference seen at one junction end. The chain uses TRBV7-7 and TRBJ2-7; D call uncertain. Germline CDR1 is SSHAT and CDR2 is FNYEAQ (reference sequence). The CDR3 loop spans 13 amino acids. Here the CDR3 DNA reads TGTGCTAGCAGCTTAGACGAGCCGTCTGAGCAGTACTTC. Translation gives CASSLDEPSEQYF. Together with reference TRBV7-7 and TRBJ2-7, the CDR3 gives the full variable domain: GAGVSQSPRYKVTKRGQDVTLRCDPISSHATLYWYQQALGQGPEFLTYFNYEAQPDKSGLPSDRFSAERPEGSISTLTIQRTEQRDSAMYRCASSLDEPSEQYFGPGTRLTVT.